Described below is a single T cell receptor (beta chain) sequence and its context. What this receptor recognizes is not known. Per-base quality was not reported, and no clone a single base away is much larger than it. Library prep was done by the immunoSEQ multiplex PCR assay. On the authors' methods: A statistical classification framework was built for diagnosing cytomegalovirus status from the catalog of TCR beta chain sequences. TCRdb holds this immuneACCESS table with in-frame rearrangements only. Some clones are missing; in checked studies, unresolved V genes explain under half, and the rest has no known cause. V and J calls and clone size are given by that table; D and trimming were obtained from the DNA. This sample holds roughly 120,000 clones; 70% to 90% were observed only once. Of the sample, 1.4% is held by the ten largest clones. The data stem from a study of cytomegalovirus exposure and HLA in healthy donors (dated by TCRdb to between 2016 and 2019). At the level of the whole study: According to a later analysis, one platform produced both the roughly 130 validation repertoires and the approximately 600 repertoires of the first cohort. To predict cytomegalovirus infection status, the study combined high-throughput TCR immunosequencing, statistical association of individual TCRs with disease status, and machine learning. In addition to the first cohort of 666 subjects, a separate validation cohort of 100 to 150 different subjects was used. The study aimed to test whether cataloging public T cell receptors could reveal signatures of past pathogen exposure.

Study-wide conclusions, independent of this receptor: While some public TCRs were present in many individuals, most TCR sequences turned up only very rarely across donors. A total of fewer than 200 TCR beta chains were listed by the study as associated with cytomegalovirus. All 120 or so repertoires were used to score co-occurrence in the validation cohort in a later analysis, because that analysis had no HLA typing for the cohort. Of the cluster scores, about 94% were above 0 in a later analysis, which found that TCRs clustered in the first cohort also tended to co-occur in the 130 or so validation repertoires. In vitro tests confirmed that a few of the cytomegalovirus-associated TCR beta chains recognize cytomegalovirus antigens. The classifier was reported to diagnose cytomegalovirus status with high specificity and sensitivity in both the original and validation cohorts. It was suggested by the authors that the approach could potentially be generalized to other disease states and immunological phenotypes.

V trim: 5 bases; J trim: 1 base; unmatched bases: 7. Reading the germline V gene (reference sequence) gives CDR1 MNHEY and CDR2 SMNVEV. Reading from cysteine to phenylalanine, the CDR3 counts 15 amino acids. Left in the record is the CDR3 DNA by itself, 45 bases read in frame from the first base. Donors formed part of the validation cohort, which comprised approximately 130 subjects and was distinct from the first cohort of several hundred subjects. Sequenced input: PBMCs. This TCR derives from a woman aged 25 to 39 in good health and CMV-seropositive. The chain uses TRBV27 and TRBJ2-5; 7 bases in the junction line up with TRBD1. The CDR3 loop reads CASSPNDRAQETQYF. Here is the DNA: TGTGCCAGCAGTCCGAATGACAGGGCCCAAGAGACCCAGTACTTC.